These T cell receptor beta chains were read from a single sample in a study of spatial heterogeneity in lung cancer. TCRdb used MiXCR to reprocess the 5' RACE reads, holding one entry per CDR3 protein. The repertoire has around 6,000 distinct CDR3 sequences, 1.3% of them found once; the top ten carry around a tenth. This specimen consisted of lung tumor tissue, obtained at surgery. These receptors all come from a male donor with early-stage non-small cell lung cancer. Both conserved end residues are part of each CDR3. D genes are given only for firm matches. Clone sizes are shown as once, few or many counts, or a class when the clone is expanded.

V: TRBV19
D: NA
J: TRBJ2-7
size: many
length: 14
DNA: TGTGCCAGTAGTGTAACCGGGACGACTGAGGAGCAGTACTTC
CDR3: CASSVTGTTEEQYF

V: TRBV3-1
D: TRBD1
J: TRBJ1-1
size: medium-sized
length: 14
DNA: TGTGCCAGCAGCCACCTCGACAGGGACACTGAAGCTTTCTTT
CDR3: CASSHLDRDTEAFF

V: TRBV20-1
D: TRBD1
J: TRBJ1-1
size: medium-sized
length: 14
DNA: TGCAGTGCTAGACCGACAGGGAGGCGCACTGAAGCTTTCTTT
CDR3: CSARPTGRRTEAFF

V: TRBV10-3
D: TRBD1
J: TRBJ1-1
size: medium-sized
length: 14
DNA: TGTGCCATAGCCGGGACAGGGGTGGGCACTGAAGCTTTCTTT
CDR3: CAIAGTGVGTEAFF

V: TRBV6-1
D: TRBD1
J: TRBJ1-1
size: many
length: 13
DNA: TGTGCCAGCAGTCCTCCAGGGGGCTGGGGAGCTTTCTTT
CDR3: CASSPPGGWGAFF

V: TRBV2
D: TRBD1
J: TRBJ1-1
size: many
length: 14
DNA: TGTGCCAGCAGTAGAAACCAGGGGGGCACTGAAGCTTTCTTT
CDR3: CASSRNQGGTEAFF

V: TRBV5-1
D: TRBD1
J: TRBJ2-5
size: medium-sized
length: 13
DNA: TGCGCCAGCCGGGACAGGCCACAAGAGACCCAGTACTTC
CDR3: CASRDRPQETQYF

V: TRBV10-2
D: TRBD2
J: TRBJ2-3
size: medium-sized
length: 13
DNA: TGCGCCAGTAGTAGCGGGGGGGTTGATACGCAGTATTTT
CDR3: CASSSGGVDTQYF

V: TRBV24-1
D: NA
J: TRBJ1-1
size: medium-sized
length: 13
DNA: TGTGCCACCAGTACAGACCTGAACACTGAAGCTTTCTTT
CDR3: CATSTDLNTEAFF

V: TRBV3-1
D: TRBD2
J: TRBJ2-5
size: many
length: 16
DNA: TGTGCCAGCAGCCAAGGGAGCGGGGGGGCACAAGAGACCCAGTACTTC
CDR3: CASSQGSGGAQETQYF

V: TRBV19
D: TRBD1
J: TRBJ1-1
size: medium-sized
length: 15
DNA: TGTGCCAGTACCCAGGACAGGGGACGGAACACTGAAGCTTTCTTT
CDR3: CASTQDRGRNTEAFF

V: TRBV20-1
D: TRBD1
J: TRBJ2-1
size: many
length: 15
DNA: TGCAGTGCTAGTCCCATGCAGGGGGCCCTCTTTGAGCAGTTCTTC
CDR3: CSASPMQGALFEQFF

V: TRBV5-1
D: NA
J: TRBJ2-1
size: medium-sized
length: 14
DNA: TGCGCCAGTGCCAAACCTATGAACGACAATGAGCAGTTCTTC
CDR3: CASAKPMNDNEQFF

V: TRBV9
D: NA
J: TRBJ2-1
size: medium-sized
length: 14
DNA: TGTGCCAGCAGCGGGGGCCGGCCCGGGAATGAGCAGTTCTTC
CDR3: CASSGGRPGNEQFF

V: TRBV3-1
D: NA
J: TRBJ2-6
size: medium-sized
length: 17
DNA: TGTGCCAGCAGCCAAGTCCCAGGCTTCTCTGGGGCCAACGTCCTGACTTTC
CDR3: CASSQVPGFSGANVLTF

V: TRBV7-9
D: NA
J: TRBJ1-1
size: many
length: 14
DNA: TGTGCCAGCAGGGCGGGACTGGAGAGCACTGAAGCTTTCTTT
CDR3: CASRAGLESTEAFF

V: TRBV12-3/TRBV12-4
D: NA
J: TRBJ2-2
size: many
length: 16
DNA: TGTGCCAGCAGTTTTCGGGGCCAGGGGTTAACCGGGGAGCTGTTTTTT
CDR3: CASSFRGQGLTGELFF

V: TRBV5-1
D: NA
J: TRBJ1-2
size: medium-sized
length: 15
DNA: TGCGCCAGCAGCTTGGAGGCAAGAGGGAACTATGGCTACACCTTC
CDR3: CASSLEARGNYGYTF

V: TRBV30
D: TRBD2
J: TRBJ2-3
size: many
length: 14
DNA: TGTGCCTTTAACTCGGGACTAGGCACAGATACGCAGTATTTT
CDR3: CAFNSGLGTDTQYF

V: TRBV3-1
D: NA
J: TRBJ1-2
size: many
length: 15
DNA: TGTGCCAGCAGCCAAGAGGCGGGGCCGGTCTATGGCTACACCTTC
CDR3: CASSQEAGPVYGYTF

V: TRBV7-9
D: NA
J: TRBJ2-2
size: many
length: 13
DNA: TGTGCCAGCAGCTTAGCGAGGACCGGGGAGCTGTTTTTT
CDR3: CASSLARTGELFF

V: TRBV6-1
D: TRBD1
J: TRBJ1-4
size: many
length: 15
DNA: TGTGCCAGCAGTGGAGGGACAGGCCGTAATGAAAAACTGTTTTTT
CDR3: CASSGGTGRNEKLFF